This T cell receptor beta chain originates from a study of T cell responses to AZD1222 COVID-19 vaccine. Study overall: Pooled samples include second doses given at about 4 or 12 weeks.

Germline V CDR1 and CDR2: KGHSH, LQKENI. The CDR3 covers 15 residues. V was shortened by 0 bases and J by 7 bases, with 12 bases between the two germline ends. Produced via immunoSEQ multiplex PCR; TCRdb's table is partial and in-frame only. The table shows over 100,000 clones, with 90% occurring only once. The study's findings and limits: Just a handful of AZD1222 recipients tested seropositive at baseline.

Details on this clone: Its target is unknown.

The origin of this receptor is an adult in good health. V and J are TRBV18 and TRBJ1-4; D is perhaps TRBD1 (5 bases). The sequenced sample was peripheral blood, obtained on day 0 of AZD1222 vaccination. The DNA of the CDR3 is TGTGCCAGCTCACCACCGACAGAGGTCTCTGAAAAACTGTTTTTT. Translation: CASSPPTEVSEKLFF.